Detailed here is one T cell receptor (beta chain). Many counts were recorded for this clonotype. Which antigen it targets is not known. No much larger clone exists at a distance of one base, and base qualities are not known. These data are taken from a study of CD8+CD57+ T cells in acquired aplastic anemia (dated by TCRdb to the late 2010s). Notes on the research overall: Extracted DNA from sorted CD4+ and CD8+ cells averaged about 2.9 ug, ranging from roughly 0.17 to 27.4 ug. CD8+CD57+ expansion was defined as a frequency above the mean frequency observed in healthy subjects. The investigation overall reported the following: Twenty-nine CD8+ CDR3 sequences were found to be shared between patients and controls, but these sequences appeared to be highly expressed in patients and within the immunodominant clones of the patients. Patients and healthy controls showed no significant difference in CD8+ Simpson's diversity (P=0.060).

Genomic DNA was used as template for profiling of TCR beta VDJ combinations and CDR3 sequences. TCR repertoire sequencing was run on an Illumina HiSeq 2000. The original pipeline was this. Repertoire assessment relied on Simpson's diversity index, CDR3 size and DJ length profiles, and TRBV/TRBJ rearrangement plots. Whichever DNA sequence was most abundant in the deep sequencing data was defined as the immunodominant clone. CDR3 amino acid sequences were checked for sharing between subjects and were compared against published repertoires and the VDJdb database. In-frame beta chains were kept once TCRdb had trimmed the public reads at Q25 with fastp and called clones with MiXCR. Rows merge per CDR3 protein into single entries with the most common DNA and genes. Clone size and V and J calls follow TCRdb, not the original study. The sample has 200,000 or so distinct CDR3 sequences on record, approximately 50% of them singletons. 8.5% to 10% of the sample belongs to the ten largest clones.

Expansion of CD8+CD57+ cells had been shown by flow cytometry in the patients chosen for sequencing. All patients had severe acquired aplastic anemia diagnosed by International Study of Aplastic Anemia and Agranulocytosis and Camitta criteria. No patient had received any therapy when blood was sampled. In the study, sorted CD4+ and CD8+ blood T cells from patients with severe aplastic anemia and from healthy subjects underwent deep sequencing of TCR repertoires. Patients were enrolled in the USA under clinicaltrials.gov protocols 00001620, 01623167, 00001397, 00071045, 00081523 and 00961064. Ficoll-Paque density gradient centrifugation was used to isolate peripheral blood mononuclear cells. CD4+ and CD8+ T cells were sorted by FACS or magnetic beads before DNA extraction. The junction carries 17 bases between V and J, which are trimmed by 8 bases and 6 bases respectively. Including cysteine and phenylalanine, the CDR3 has 13 amino acids. The only DNA kept is the CDR3, 39 bases in frame from the first base. Via the germline V gene, CDR1 is SNHLY and CDR2 FYNNEI.

The sequence came from a human donor with aplastic anemia. The receptor chain draws on TRBV2 and TRBJ2-7; TRBD2 is a weak D gene call, 6 bases matching. Specimen: sorted CD4+, CD8+, or CD8+CD57+ T cells (not recorded which) from PBMCs. The DNA sequence is given as TGTGCCAGCTCACTAGCCTTGTCGTCCGAGCAGTACTTC. Translation gives CASSLALSSEQYF.